The next 23 T cell receptor beta chains were all read from a single sample in a study of T-cell memory formation after mild COVID-19. Each CDR3 protein is one row after TCRdb ran MiXCR on the 5' RACE reads. Of roughly 600,000 distinct CDR3 sequences listed, more than 15% are singletons. Sequenced material: PBMCs or a T cell subset sorted from them (not recorded which). The source is an adult woman who had mild COVID-19 (a few samples of this study predate the infection). Cell type and time point are not known.

This clonotype was seen more than once but under ten times. The rearrangement joins TRBV7-2 to TRBJ2-1; TRBD1 aligns across 10 bases. This CDR3 spans 16 amino acids. V was clipped by 4 bases and J by 7 bases; unmatched bases: 10. From germline, CDR1 is SGHTA and CDR2 FQGNSA. The CDR3, as DNA: TGTGCCAGCAGCTCCTGGGGGGACAGGGGCCGAAATGAGCAGTTCTTC. Translation gives CASSSWGDRGRNEQFF.

The chain links TRBV7-8 to TRBJ1-5; D call uncertain. The CDR3 runs to 15 residues. The germline V and J ends were trimmed by 1 base and 4 bases, with 11 bases remaining between them. The V gene's germline CDR1 is SGHVS and CDR2 FQNEAQ. This CDR3 reads CASSLGVQVNQPQHF. As DNA, the CDR3 is TGTGCCAGCAGCTTAGGAGTGCAGGTGAATCAGCCCCAGCATTTT.

In its sample, this clonotype was seen many times. The DNA for the CDR3 is TGCGCCAGCAGCTTCCGGACTTACACTGAAGCTTTCTTT. Protein: CASSFRTYTEAFF. The chain couples TRBV5-1 to TRBJ1-1; D gene uncertain. This CDR3 spans 13 amino acids. CDR1 SGHRS and CDR2 YFSETQ come from the germline V gene. Trimming left V 2 bases short and J 3 bases short, with 8 bases between.

This clonotype came up a few times. The chain recombines TRBV10-3 with TRBJ2-1; 10 positions agree with TRBD2. The CDR3 length is 16 residues. With 0 bases clipped from V and 4 bases from J, the junction kept 3 bases outside the gene matches. Germline CDR1 ENHRY, CDR2 SYGVKD. The CDR3 region has the DNA TGTGCCATCAGTGAGTCCGGGACTAGCGCTTACAATGAGCAGTTCTTC. Protein sequence: CAISESGTSAYNEQFF.

This chain connects TRBV6-6 to TRBJ1-5; D gene ambiguous. The germline V gene has CDR1 MNHNY and CDR2 SVGAGI (reference sequence). Trimming removed 0 bases at V and 7 bases at J, with 4 bases between. The CDR3 runs 12 residues. The CDR3 region is CASSYSGQPQHF. CDR3 nucleotide sequence: TGTGCCAGCAGTTACTCGGGGCAGCCCCAGCATTTT.

As DNA, the CDR3 is TGTGCCAGCAGCAACTGGGGGAGCCACTACGAGCAGTACTTC. Protein product: CASSNWGSHYEQYF. The chain is built from TRBV7-9 and TRBJ2-7; D assignment may be TRBD1 or TRBD2 (5 bases each). Germline CDR1 and CDR2: SEHNR and FQNEAQ (reference sequence). Trimming removed 5 bases at V and 3 bases at J, with 14 bases between. This CDR3 is built from 14 residues.

The chain carries TRBV6-5 and TRBJ2-2; weak D call: TRBD1 (6 bases). CDR1 MNHEY and CDR2 SVGAGI come from the germline V gene. The CDR3 has 14 residues. With 7 bases removed from V and 1 base from J, the gap between germline ends came to 10 bases. The CDR3 DNA reads TGTGCCAGCAAGGACAGCGGGAACACCGGGGAGCTGTTTTTT. Amino acids: CASKDSGNTGELFF.

This clonotype has just a few counts. This chain connects TRBV6-5 to TRBJ2-7; TRBD1 matches 8 bases. V dropped 5 bases and J dropped 3; count of bases not matched to a gene: 3. Germline V gives CDR1 MNHEY, CDR2 SVGAGI. The CDR3 length is 13 residues. CDR3 protein: CASSRQGRYEQYF. Here the CDR3 DNA reads TGTGCCAGCAGTCGACAGGGGCGCTACGAGCAGTACTTC.

A word on this clonotype: Compared with germline, one end of the junction differs, possibly owing to a read error. The chain couples TRBV27 to TRBJ2-1, with 14 bases aligning to TRBD2. CDR1 is MNHEY and CDR2 is SMNVEV in the germline V gene (reference sequence). The CDR3 is 15 amino acids. The CDR3 is CANSLETSGRGEQFF. In DNA form, the CDR3 reads TGTGCCAACAGTTTAGAGACTAGCGGGAGGGGAGAGCAGTTCTTC.

The chain employs TRBV5-1 and TRBJ2-2, with D possibly being TRBD1 (5 bases). The CDR3 extends over 15 amino acids. Trimming stripped 3 bases from V and 3 bases from J, with 12 bases between. Germline V gene sequence: CDR1 SGHRS, CDR2 YFSETQ. The CDR3, as DNA: TGCGCCAGCAGCTCCACTCCAGGGTACACCGGGGAGCTGTTTTTT. Its protein product is CASSSTPGYTGELFF.

This clonotype came up many times. The chain combines TRBV9 with TRBJ2-1; a weak D match, TRBD1 (5 bases). Germline V CDR1 and CDR2: SGDLS, YYNGEE. The ends were cut back, 0 bases at V and 4 bases at J, with 8 bases in the middle. This CDR3 contains 14 residues. The CDR3 region has the DNA TGTGCCAGCAGCGTAGGAGACAGTTACAATGAGCAGTTCTTC. Translated: CASSVGDSYNEQFF.

The CDR3 DNA is TGTGCCAGTAGAGGCAGGGGATATGGCTACACCTTC. This sequence encodes CASRGRGYGYTF. This chain uses TRBV19 with TRBJ1-2, with D perhaps TRBD1 (6 bases). Germline V gene lookup returns CDR1 LNHDA and CDR2 SQIVND (reference sequence). The V and J ends lost 6 bases and 5 bases respectively, with 10 bases between them. The CDR3 length is 12 residues.

The V gene is TRBV5-1, the J gene TRBJ1-5; D remains ambiguous. CDR1 and CDR2 from the germline V gene are SGHRS and YFSETQ. Trimming cost V 0 bases and J 4 bases, with 8 bases left between them. The CDR3 sequence is 14 residues long. The CDR3 is CASSLVGENQPQHF. As DNA, the CDR3 is TGCGCCAGCAGCTTGGTCGGGGAGAATCAGCCCCAGCATTTT. The full variable domain, in which reference TRBV5-1 and TRBJ1-5 provide the parts outside the CDR3, is KAGVTQTPRYLIKTRGQQVTLSCSPISGHRSVSWYQQTPGQGLQFLFEYFSETQRNKGNFPGRFSGRQFSNSRSEMNVSTLELGDSALYLCASSLVGENQPQHFGDGTRLSIL.

This sequence joins TRBV6-1 and TRBJ2-2; 9 nucleotides align to TRBD1. The length of the CDR3 is 16 residues. Trimming cost V 7 bases and J 2 bases; bases outside gene matches: 8. Per the germline V gene, CDR1 is MNHNS and CDR2 is SASEGT. CDR3 bases: TGTGCCAGCACCGGACAGGGGATCAGAAACACCGGGGAGCTGTTTTTT. It yields the protein CASTGQGIRNTGELFF.

This rearrangement joins TRBV5-6 to TRBJ2-7; D remains unclear. Germline CDR1 is SGHDT and CDR2 is YYEEEE. Trimming cost V 2 bases and J 2 bases, with 11 bases left between them. The CDR3 has 14 residues. The CDR3 DNA follows: TGTGCCAGCAGCTTATTCGGTCCTACCTACGAGCAGTACTTC. It specifies CASSLFGPTYEQYF.

This clonotype occurred a few times. CDR3 sequence: CASRADRAYEQYF. CDR3 bases: TGTGCCAGCAGGGCCGACAGAGCCTACGAGCAGTACTTC. The rearrangement joins TRBV2 to TRBJ2-7; maybe TRBD1 (5 bases). This CDR3 comprises 13 residues. The V gene lost 6 bases and the J gene lost 2 bases, with 11 bases spanning the gap. Germline values: CDR1 SNHLY, CDR2 FYNNEI.

This clonotype was seen many times. This chain links TRBV5-1 with TRBJ1-1; tentatively, D is TRBD1 (6 bases). From germline, CDR1 is SGHRS and CDR2 YFSETQ. The CDR3 is 15 residues long. V lost 5 bases and J lost 3, with 17 bases in between. CDR3 DNA sequence: TGCGCCAGCAGACGAATGGGGGGCGCGGACACTGAAGCTTTCTTT. It is translated as CASRRMGGADTEAFF.

The V gene is TRBV30, the J gene TRBJ2-1, with TRBD2 matching over 13 bases. CDR1 is GTSNPN, CDR2 SVGIG, per germline (reference sequence). V lost 2 bases, J lost 9 bases, and 1 base stayed unmatched. This CDR3 is 13 amino acids long. CDR3 loop: CAWSRTSGSEQFF. The CDR3 bases are TGTGCCTGGAGTAGGACTAGCGGGAGTGAGCAGTTCTTC.

This clonotype was counted between two and nine times. The J gene is TRBJ2-3, the V gene TRBV20-1; 8 bases align to TRBD2. The junction had 7 bases not matched to a gene; V was cut back by 6 bases and J by 2 bases. Germline V lookup: CDR1 DFQATT, CDR2 SNEGSKA (reference sequence). This CDR3 contains 14 residues. The chain's CDR3 is CSAPTSEYTDTQYF. CDR3 in DNA: TGCAGTGCGCCGACTAGCGAATACACAGATACGCAGTATTTT.

This clonotype has a handful of counts. The J gene is TRBJ2-5, the V gene TRBV20-1; D is possibly TRBD2 (6 bases). The CDR3 has 13 residues. V was trimmed by 3 bases and J by 5 bases, leaving 13 bases between them. Germline CDR1 is DFQATT and CDR2 is SNEGSKA (reference sequence). The CDR3 loop reads CSARGGTQETQYF. The DNA for the CDR3 is TGCAGTGCTAGGGGCGGGACGCAGGAGACCCAGTACTTC.

V usage is TRBV19 and J usage is TRBJ2-3; D is unclear. CDR3 length: 15 amino acids. The germline CDR1 and CDR2 sequences are LNHDA and SQIVND (reference sequence). With 0 bases removed from V and 2 bases from J, the gap between germline ends came to 9 bases. This CDR3 reads CASSIESGYTDTQYF. In nucleotides, the CDR3 is TGTGCCAGTAGTATAGAAAGTGGCTACACAGATACGCAGTATTTT.

V is TRBV5-1 and J is TRBJ2-3, with 10 bases that match TRBD1. The CDR3 totals 15 residues. Trimming at V came to 6 bases and at J to 7 bases, leaving 11 bases not matched to a gene. Germline V gene lookup returns CDR1 SGHRS and CDR2 YFSETQ. CDR3 nucleotide sequence: TGCGCCAGCAAGCCGGGGACAGGGGTGGGGAATACGCAGTATTTT. This gives the protein CASKPGTGVGNTQYF.

The chain recombines TRBV30 with TRBJ1-5, with D perhaps TRBD1 (5 bases). Germline assignment: CDR1 GTSNPN and CDR2 SVGIG (reference sequence). The V gene lost 0 bases and the J gene lost 6 bases, with 12 bases spanning the gap. The CDR3 totals 14 residues. CDR3 residues: CAWSVGDLGQPQHF. As DNA, the CDR3 is TGTGCCTGGAGTGTAGGGGACCTGGGTCAGCCCCAGCATTTT.